Sequencing of this T cell receptor beta chain was carried out in a study of CD8+CD57+ T cells in acquired aplastic anemia. Turning to the study itself: Recorded DNA amounts for sorted CD4+ and CD8+ cells had an average of approximately 3 ug. Notes on the study in general: Any difference that existed in CD8+ Simpson's diversity between patients and controls was not significant. A set of about 28 CD8+ CDR3 sequences was shared between patients and controls, and these sequences appeared highly expressed in patients.

Genomic DNA served as template for TCR beta VDJ and CDR3 profiling. TCRdb reprocessed the reads via MiXCR and lists one record per CDR3 protein. The sample shows roughly 300,000 distinct CDR3 sequences, around three fifths of them seen only once. The CDR3 length is 14 residues. V lost 3 bases to trimming and J lost 7 bases, with 16 bases between them. Germline values: CDR1 DFQATT, CDR2 SNEGSKA (reference sequence). With regard to this clonotype: The antigen remains undetermined.

Sequencing was performed on sorted CD4+, CD8+, or CD8+CD57+ T cells (not recorded which) from PBMCs. The chain uses TRBV20-1 and TRBJ2-1; tentatively, D is TRBD2 (7 bases). The sequence was collected from a human donor with severe aplastic anemia or a healthy control (not recorded which). The CDR3 coding sequence is TGCAGTGCTAGTTGGGGGGGGGCAAAGAATGAGCAGTTCTTC. Translating it yields CSASWGGAKNEQFF.